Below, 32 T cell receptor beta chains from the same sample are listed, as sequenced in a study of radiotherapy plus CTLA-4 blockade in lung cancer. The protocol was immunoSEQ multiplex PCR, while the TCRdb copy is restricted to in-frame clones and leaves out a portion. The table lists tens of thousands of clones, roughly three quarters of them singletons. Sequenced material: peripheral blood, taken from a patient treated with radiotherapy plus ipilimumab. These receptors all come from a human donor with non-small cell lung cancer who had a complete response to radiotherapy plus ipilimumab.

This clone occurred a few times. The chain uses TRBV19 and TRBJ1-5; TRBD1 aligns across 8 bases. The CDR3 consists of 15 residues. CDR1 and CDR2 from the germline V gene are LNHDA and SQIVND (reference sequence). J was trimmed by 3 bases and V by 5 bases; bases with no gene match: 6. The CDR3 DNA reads TGTGCCAGTAGTTCGGGGGACAGGTTCAATCAGCCCCAGCATTTT. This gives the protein CASSSGDRFNQPQHF.

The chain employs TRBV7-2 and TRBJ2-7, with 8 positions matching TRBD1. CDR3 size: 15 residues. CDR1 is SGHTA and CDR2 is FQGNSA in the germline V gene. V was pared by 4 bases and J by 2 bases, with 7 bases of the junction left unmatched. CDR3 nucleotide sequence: TGTGCCAGCAGCTACAGCGACAGGGGCGCCTACGAGCAGTACGTC. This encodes CASSYSDRGAYEQYV.

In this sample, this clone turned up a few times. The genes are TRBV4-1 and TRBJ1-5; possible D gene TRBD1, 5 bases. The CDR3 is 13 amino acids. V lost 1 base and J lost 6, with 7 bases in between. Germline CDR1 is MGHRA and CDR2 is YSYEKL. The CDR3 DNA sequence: TGCGCCAGCAGCCAAGTGGGGCCTCAGCCCCAGCATTTT. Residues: CASSQVGPQPQHF.

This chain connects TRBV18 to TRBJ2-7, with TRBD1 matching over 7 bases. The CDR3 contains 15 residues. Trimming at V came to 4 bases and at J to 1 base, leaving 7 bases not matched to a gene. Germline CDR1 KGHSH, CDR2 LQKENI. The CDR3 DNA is TGTGCCAGCTCACTCGGGACAGCTACTTCCTACGAGCAGTACTTC. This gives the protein CASSLGTATSYEQYF.

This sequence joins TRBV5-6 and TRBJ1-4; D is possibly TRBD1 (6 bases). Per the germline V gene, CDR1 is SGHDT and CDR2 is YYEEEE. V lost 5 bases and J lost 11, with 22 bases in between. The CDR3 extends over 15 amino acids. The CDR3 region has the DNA TGTGCCAGCAGTCTATGGACAGTGGGGATGCCCAAACTGTTTTTT. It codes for CASSLWTVGMPKLFF.

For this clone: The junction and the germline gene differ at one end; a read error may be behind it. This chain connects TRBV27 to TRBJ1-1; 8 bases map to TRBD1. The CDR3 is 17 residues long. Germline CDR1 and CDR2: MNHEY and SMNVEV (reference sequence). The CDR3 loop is CASRLWAMGGQAYEAFF. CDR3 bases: TGTGCCAGCAGATTATGGGCGATGGGGGGACAGGCGTATGAAGCTTTCTTT.

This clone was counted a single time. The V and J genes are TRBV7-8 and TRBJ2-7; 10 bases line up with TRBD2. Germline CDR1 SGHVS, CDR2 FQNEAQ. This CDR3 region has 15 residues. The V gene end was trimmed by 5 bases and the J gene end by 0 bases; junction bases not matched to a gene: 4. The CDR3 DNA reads TGTGCCAGCAGCCGGACTAGCGGTAACTCCTACGAGCAGTACGTC. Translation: CASSRTSGNSYEQYV.

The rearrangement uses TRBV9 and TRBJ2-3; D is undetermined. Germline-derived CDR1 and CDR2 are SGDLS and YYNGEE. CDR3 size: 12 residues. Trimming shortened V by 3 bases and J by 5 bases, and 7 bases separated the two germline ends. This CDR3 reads CASSGLEDTQYF. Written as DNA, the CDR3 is TGTGCCAGCAGCGGCCTAGAAGATACGCAGTATTTT. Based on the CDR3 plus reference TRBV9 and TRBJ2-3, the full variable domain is DSGVTQTPKHLITATGQRVTLRCSPRSGDLSVYWYQQSLDQGLQFLIQYYNGEERAKGNILERFSAQQFPDLHSELNLSSLELGDSALYFCASSGLEDTQYFGPGTRLTVL.

Here the CDR3 DNA reads TGCAGCGCGGCGCTTCAGGGGACCTATGGCTACACCTTC. Translation gives CSAALQGTYGYTF. The chain combines TRBV29-1 with TRBJ1-2; D may be TRBD1 (6 bases). Germline CDR1 SQVTM, CDR2 ANQGSEA. The V gene lost 7 bases and the J gene lost 4 bases, with 16 bases spanning the gap. The CDR3 has 13 residues.

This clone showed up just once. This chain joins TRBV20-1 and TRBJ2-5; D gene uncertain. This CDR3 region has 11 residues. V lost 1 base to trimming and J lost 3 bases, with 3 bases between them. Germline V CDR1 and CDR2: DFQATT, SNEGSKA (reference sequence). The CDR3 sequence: CSARVKETQYF. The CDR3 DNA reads TGCAGTGCTAGAGTAAAAGAGACCCAGTACTTC.

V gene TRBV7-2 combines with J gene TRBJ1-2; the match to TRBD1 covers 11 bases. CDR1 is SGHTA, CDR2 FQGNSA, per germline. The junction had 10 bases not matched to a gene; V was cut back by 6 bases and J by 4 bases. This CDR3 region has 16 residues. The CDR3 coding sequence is TGTGCCAGCAGATTTCGAACCGGGACAGGGGGCTATGGCTACACCTTC. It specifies CASRFRTGTGGYGYTF.

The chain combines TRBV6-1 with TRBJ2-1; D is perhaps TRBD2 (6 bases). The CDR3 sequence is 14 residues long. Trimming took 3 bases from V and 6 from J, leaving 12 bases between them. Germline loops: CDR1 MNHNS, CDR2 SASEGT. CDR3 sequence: CASSESAGPNEQFF. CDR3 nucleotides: TGTGCCAGCAGTGAGTCAGCGGGCCCCAATGAGCAGTTCTTC.

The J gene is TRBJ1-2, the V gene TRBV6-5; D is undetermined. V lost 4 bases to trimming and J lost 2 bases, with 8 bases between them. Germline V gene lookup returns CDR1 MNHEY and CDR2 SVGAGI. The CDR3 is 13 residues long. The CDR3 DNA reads TGTGCCAGCAGTTCCCCCCTGAACTATGGCTACACCTTC. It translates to CASSSPLNYGYTF.

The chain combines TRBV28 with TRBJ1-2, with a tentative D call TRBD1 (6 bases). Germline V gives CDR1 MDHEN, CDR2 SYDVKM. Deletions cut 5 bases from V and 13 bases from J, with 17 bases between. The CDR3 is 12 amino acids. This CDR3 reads CASSPQTGIVTF. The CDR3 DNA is TGTGCCAGCAGTCCCCAGACAGGAATCGTCACCTTC.

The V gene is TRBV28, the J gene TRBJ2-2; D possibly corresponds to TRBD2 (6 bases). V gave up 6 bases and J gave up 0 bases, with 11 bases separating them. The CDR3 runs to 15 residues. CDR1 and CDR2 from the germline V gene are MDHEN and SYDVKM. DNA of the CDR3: TGTGCCAGCAGGTCCAGGGAGGCGAACACCGGGGAGCTGTTTTTT. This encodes CASRSREANTGELFF.

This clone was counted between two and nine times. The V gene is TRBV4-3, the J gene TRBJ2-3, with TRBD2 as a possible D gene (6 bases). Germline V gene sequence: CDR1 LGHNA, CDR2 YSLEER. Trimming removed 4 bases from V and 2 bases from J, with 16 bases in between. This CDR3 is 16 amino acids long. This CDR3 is CASSRYIGGTTDTQYF. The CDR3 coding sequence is TGCGCCAGCAGCCGCTATATAGGAGGGACCACAGATACGCAGTATTTT.

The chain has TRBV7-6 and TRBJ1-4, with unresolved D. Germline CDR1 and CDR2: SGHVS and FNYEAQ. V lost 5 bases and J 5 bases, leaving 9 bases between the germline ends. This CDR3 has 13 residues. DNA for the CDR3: TGTGCCAGCAGCCTCCGGTCCAATGAAAAACTGTTTTTT. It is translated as CASSLRSNEKLFF.

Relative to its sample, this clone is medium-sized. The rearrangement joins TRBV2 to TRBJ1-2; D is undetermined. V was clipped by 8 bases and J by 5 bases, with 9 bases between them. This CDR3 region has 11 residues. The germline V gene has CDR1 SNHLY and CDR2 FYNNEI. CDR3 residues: CASGSGYGYTF. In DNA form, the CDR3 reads TGTGCCAGCGGGTCAGGTTATGGCTACACCTTC.

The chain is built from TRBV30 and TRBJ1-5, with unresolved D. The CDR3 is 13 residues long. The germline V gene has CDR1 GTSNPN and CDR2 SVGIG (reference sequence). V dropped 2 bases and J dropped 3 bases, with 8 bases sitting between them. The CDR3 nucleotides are TGTGCCTGGAGTACGGGAAACAATCAGCCCCAGCATTTT. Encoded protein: CAWSTGNNQPQHF.

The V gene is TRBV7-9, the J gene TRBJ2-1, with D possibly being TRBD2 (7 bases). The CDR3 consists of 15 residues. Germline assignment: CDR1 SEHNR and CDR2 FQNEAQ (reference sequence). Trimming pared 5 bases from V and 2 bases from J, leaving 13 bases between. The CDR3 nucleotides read TGTGCCAGCAGCGGGGGGGGCGGAACCTACAATGAGCAGTTCTTC. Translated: CASSGGGGTYNEQFF.

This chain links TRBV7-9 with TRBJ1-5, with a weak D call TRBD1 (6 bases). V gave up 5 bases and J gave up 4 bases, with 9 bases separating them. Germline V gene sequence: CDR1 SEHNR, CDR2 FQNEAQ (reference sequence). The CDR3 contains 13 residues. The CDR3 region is CASSQTGNQPQHF. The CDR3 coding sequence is TGTGCCAGCAGCCAGACAGGTAATCAGCCCCAGCATTTT.

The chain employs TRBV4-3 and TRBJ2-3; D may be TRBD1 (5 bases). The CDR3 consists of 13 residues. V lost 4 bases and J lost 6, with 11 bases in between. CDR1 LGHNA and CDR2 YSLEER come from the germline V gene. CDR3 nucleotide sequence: TGCGCCAGCAGCCCGGACACCGCGGATACGCAGTATTTT. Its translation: CASSPDTADTQYF.

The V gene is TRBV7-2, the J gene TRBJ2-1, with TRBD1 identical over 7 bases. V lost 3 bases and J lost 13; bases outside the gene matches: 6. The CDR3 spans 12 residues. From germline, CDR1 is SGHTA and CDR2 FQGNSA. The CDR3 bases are TGTGCCAGCAGCTTGTCCGGACAGGTTCAGTTCTTC. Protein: CASSLSGQVQFF.

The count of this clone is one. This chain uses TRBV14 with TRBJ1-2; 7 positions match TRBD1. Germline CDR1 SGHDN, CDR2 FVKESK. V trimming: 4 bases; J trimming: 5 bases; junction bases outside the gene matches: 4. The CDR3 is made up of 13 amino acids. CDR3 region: CASSPTTGYGYTF. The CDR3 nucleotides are TGTGCCAGCAGCCCCACGACAGGGTATGGCTACACCTTC.

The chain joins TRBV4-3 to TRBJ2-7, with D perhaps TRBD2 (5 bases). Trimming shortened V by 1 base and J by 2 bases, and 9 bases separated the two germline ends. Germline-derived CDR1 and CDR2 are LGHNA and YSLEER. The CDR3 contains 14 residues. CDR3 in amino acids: CASSQGTAAYEQYF. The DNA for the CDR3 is TGCGCCAGCAGCCAAGGGACTGCCGCCTACGAGCAGTACTTC.

This CDR3 is CASSQEPGSPPYF. CDR3 DNA sequence: TGCGCCAGCAGCCAAGAACCAGGCAGCCCCCCGTACTTC. The chain employs TRBV4-3 and TRBJ2-5; D call uncertain. CDR3 length: 13 amino acids. With 0 bases removed from V and 13 bases from J, the gap between germline ends came to 15 bases. Germline CDR1 is LGHNA and CDR2 is YSLEER.

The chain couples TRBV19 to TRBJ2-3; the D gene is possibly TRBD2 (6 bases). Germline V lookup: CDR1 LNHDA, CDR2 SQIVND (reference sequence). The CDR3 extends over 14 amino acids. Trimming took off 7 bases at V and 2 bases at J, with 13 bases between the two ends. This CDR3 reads CASTERVLTDTQYF. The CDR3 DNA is TGTGCCAGTACTGAGCGGGTCCTCACAGATACGCAGTATTTT.

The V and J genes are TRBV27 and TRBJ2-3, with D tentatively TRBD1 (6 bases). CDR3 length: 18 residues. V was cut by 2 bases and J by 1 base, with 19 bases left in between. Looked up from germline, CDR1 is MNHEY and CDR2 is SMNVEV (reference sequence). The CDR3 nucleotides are TGTGCCAGCAGTTTAAAGAGCAGGAACAGGGCCCGCACAGATACGCAGTATTTT. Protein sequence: CASSLKSRNRARTDTQYF.

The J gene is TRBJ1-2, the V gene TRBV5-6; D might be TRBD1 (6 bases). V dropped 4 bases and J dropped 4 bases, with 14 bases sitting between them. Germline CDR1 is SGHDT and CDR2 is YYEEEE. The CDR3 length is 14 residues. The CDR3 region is CASSTTGSTYGYTF. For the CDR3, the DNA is TGTGCCAGCAGCACGACAGGCTCAACCTATGGCTACACCTTC.

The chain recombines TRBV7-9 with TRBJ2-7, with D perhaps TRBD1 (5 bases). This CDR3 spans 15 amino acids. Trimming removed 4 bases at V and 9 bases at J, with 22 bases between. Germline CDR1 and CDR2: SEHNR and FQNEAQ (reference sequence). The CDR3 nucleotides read TGTGCCAGCAGCTACCACTCCCCCAGGGCCCCTGGGCAGTACTTC. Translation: CASSYHSPRAPGQYF.

CDR3 DNA sequence: TGCGCCAGCAGCCACGCCGCTGGACTAGCGGGAGGTCGCGGCGGAGAGACCCAGTACTTC. Its translation is CASSHAAGLAGGRGGETQYF. The chain employs TRBV4-1 and TRBJ2-5, with 14 bases lining up with TRBD2. The CDR3 has 20 amino acids. Germline assignment: CDR1 MGHRA and CDR2 YSYEKL. V lost 3 bases, J lost 4 bases, and 16 bases stayed unmatched.

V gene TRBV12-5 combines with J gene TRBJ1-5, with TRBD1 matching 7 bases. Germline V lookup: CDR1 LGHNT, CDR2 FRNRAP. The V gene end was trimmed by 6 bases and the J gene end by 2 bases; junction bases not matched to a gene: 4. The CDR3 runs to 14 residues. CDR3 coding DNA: TGTGCTAGTGGCTATGGACAGGGCAATCAGCCCCAGCATTTT. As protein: CASGYGQGNQPQHF.